What follows are 31 T cell receptor beta chains derived from one specimen sequenced in a study of T cell changes during pregnancy in multiple sclerosis. Sequenced by immunoSEQ multiplex PCR; TCRdb stores in-frame clones only, minus some. Of more than 35,000 clones in the sample, approximately 90% were seen once. The sample in question was CD8+ T cells from peripheral blood mononuclear cells, obtained after pregnancy. Every receptor here comes from a female donor in good health, enrolled as a control in a pregnancy study.

The gene calls are TRBV6-5 and TRBJ1-1, with a weak D call TRBD1 (5 bases). V dropped 6 bases and J dropped 1 base, with 9 bases sitting between them. The germline V gene encodes CDR1 MNHEY and CDR2 SVGAGI. There are 13 residues in the CDR3. The DNA of the CDR3 is TGTGCCAGCAGCTCGACAGAGAACACTGAAGCTTTCTTT. Its translation is CASSSTENTEAFF.

This clone came up a few times. This chain uses TRBV5-5 with TRBJ1-2; the D gene is possibly TRBD1 (5 bases). This CDR3 is built from 15 residues. Trimming removed 2 bases from V and 4 bases from J, with 15 bases in between. Germline V gives CDR1 SGHKS, CDR2 YYEKEE (reference sequence). CDR3 sequence: CASSFSYQGVYGYTF. The CDR3 DNA reads as TGTGCCAGCAGCTTCTCATACCAGGGTGTCTATGGCTACACCTTC.

In this sample, this clone turned up a few times. V gene TRBV4-1 combines with J gene TRBJ1-2, with D unresolved. The CDR3 contains 14 residues. The germline V gene encodes CDR1 MGHRA and CDR2 YSYEKL. With 0 bases removed from V and 8 bases from J, the gap between germline ends came to 13 bases. CDR3 loop: CASSQDRYTGGYTF. The CDR3 DNA follows: TGCGCCAGCAGCCAAGATCGATACACGGGGGGCTACACCTTC.

The chain recombines TRBV2 with TRBJ2-7; no clear D. The V end lost 5 bases, the J end lost 5 bases, and 10 bases lay between the germline ends. CDR1 is SNHLY and CDR2 is FYNNEI in the germline V gene. The CDR3 runs 12 residues. CDR3 sequence reads: CASSPTLNEQYF. The CDR3 DNA is TGTGCCAGCAGTCCGACTCTAAACGAGCAGTACTTC.

This rearrangement joins TRBV7-9 to TRBJ1-5; no firm D call. Trimming removed 5 bases from V and 4 bases from J, with 12 bases in between. Germline assignment: CDR1 SEHNR and CDR2 FQNEAQ (reference sequence). The CDR3 loop spans 14 amino acids. The CDR3 sequence is CASSNRTGNQPQHF. CDR3 nucleotides: TGTGCCAGCAGCAATAGGACGGGGAATCAGCCCCAGCATTTT.

V is TRBV7-9 and J is TRBJ2-7, with 9 bases that match TRBD1. V lost 8 bases, J lost 1 base, and 3 bases stayed unmatched. Germline values: CDR1 SEHNR, CDR2 FQNEAQ (reference sequence). This CDR3 has 13 residues. The CDR3 here is CASAGTGSYEQYF. As DNA, the CDR3 is TGTGCCAGCGCCGGGACAGGGTCCTACGAGCAGTACTTC.

The V call is TRBV7-9, the J call TRBJ2-7; 8 bases are a match to TRBD1. Germline CDR1 and CDR2: SEHNR and FQNEAQ (reference sequence). V gave up 3 bases and J gave up 0 bases; unmatched junction bases: 1. There are 14 residues in the CDR3. The CDR3: CASSLTGASYEQYF. CDR3 DNA sequence: TGTGCCAGCAGCTTGACAGGGGCCTCCTACGAGCAGTACTTC.

The chain has TRBV28 and TRBJ2-1; a possible D gene is TRBD2 (7 bases). CDR1 MDHEN and CDR2 SYDVKM come from the germline V gene. Trimming stripped 3 bases from V and 9 bases from J, with 15 bases between. This CDR3 is 14 amino acids long. CDR3 loop: CASSLGGGLGEQFF. In nucleotides, the CDR3 is TGTGCCAGCAGTTTGGGGGGGGGCTTGGGTGAGCAGTTCTTC.

The rearrangement uses TRBV6-6 and TRBJ2-7; 13 bases are shared with TRBD2. Unmatched junction bases numbered 3, after V lost 6 bases and J lost 4 bases. CDR3 length equals 14 residues. From germline, CDR1 is MNHNY and CDR2 SVGAGI (reference sequence). CDR3 amino acids: CASRTSGGAYEQYF. CDR3 nucleotide sequence: TGTGCCAGCAGAACTAGCGGGGGGGCGTACGAGCAGTACTTC.

The chain links TRBV7-9 to TRBJ1-4; maybe TRBD1 (6 bases). The germline CDR1 and CDR2 sequences are SEHNR and FQNEAQ (reference sequence). The CDR3 runs 17 residues. V dropped 4 bases and J dropped 7 bases, with 22 bases sitting between them. The CDR3 DNA reads TGTGCCAGCAGCTCCCCGGGACCGGGGGGGGCTGTTGAAAAACTGTTTTTT. This encodes CASSSPGPGGAVEKLFF.

V and J are TRBV4-2 and TRBJ2-2; TRBD1 might be the D (6 bases). The V gene lost 4 bases and the J gene lost 4 bases, with 16 bases spanning the gap. CDR1 is LGHNA and CDR2 is YNFKEQ in the germline V gene. The CDR3 runs to 16 residues. CDR3 amino acids: CASSPTGSIGTGELFF. CDR3 sequence (DNA): TGTGCCAGCAGCCCGACAGGTTCGATCGGCACCGGGGAGCTGTTTTTT.

This chain links TRBV19 with TRBJ1-1, with TRBD1 identical over 9 bases. J lost 0 bases, V lost 5 bases, and 4 bases had no gene match. The germline gives CDR1 LNHDA, CDR2 SQIVND (reference sequence). The CDR3 totals 15 residues. This chain's CDR3 is CASSPWTGVNTEAFF. CDR3 sequence (DNA): TGTGCCAGTAGTCCCTGGACAGGGGTGAACACTGAAGCTTTCTTT.

The chain combines TRBV4-1 with TRBJ1-4, with D tentatively TRBD1 (6 bases). Trimming shortened V by 0 bases and J by 5 bases, and 16 bases separated the two germline ends. Per the germline V gene, CDR1 is MGHRA and CDR2 is YSYEKL. The CDR3 contains 17 residues. CDR3 region: CASSQDGGQNFNEKLFF. The CDR3 DNA follows: TGCGCCAGCAGCCAAGATGGCGGACAGAATTTCAATGAAAAACTGTTTTTT.

This chain connects TRBV4-3 to TRBJ1-3; unclear D gene. In germline, CDR1 is LGHNA, CDR2 YSLEER. The CDR3 loop spans 15 amino acids. Trimming left V 0 bases short and J 0 bases short, with 6 bases between. Here the CDR3 reads CASSQEVSSGNTIYF. The CDR3 DNA follows: TGCGCCAGCAGCCAAGAGGTCAGCTCTGGAAACACCATATATTTT.

This chain uses TRBV28 with TRBJ2-2; 7 positions match TRBD1. This CDR3 is built from 15 residues. Germline V CDR1 and CDR2: MDHEN, SYDVKM. Germline trimming cut 3 bases from V and 4 bases from J; bases unmatched to any gene: 5. Written as DNA, the CDR3 is TGTGCCAGCAGTTTGGGGACAGCCTCCACCGGGGAGCTGTTTTTT. The encoded protein is CASSLGTASTGELFF.

The chain carries TRBV9 and TRBJ2-5, with 7 bases fitting TRBD2. This CDR3 comprises 16 residues. Germline V lookup: CDR1 SGDLS, CDR2 YYNGEE. The trim removed 3 bases at V and 6 bases at J, leaving 14 bases unmatched. The CDR3 protein is CASSETHGTGGKTQYF. The CDR3 DNA is TGTGCCAGCAGCGAGACTCACGGGACCGGGGGGAAGACCCAGTACTTC.

This chain connects TRBV9 to TRBJ1-2; D remains ambiguous. The CDR3 sequence is 13 residues long. CDR1 and CDR2 (germline): SGDLS, YYNGEE. Deletions cut 5 bases from V and 7 bases from J, with 15 bases between. This CDR3 reads CASRAGRGSGYTF. The DNA for the CDR3 is TGTGCCAGCAGGGCAGGACGGGGTTCTGGCTACACCTTC.

The genes are TRBV4-2 and TRBJ2-1, with 15 bases aligning to TRBD2. The germline V gene encodes CDR1 LGHNA and CDR2 YNFKEQ. This CDR3 has 17 residues. Germline trimming cut 1 base from V and 7 bases from J; bases unmatched to any gene: 5. CDR3 region: CASSQGTSGGAVNEQFF. The CDR3 DNA is TGTGCCAGCAGCCAAGGGACTAGCGGGGGGGCTGTAAATGAGCAGTTCTTC.

This chain connects TRBV5-4 to TRBJ2-7, with D possibly being TRBD2 (6 bases). V dropped 0 bases and J dropped 0 bases, with 10 bases sitting between them. The CDR3 has 15 amino acids. Germline CDR1 is SGHNT and CDR2 is YYREEE (reference sequence). CDR3 residues: CASSLARGSSYEQYF. DNA for the CDR3: TGTGCCAGCAGCTTGGCCCGGGGGAGCTCCTACGAGCAGTACTTC.

Only a few counts were recorded for this clone. This specimen includes other DNA sequences encoding the same CDR3. The rearrangement uses TRBV4-3 and TRBJ2-1, with D maybe TRBD2 (7 bases). V shed 3 bases and J shed 3 bases, with 12 bases lying between them. The CDR3 extends over 15 amino acids. Looked up from germline, CDR1 is LGHNA and CDR2 is YSLEER. CDR3 sequence (DNA): TGCGCCAGCAGCCAGAGGGGGGGCCTCTACAATGAGCAGTTCTTC. This translates into CASSQRGGLYNEQFF.

This clone has only one observation. The chain carries TRBV27 and TRBJ2-2, with 7 bases fitting TRBD1. The CDR3 is 15 residues long. V was pared by 4 bases and J by 5 bases, with 7 bases of the junction left unmatched. Looked up from germline, CDR1 is MNHEY and CDR2 is SMNVEV (reference sequence). The CDR3 reads CASSWRQGNTGELFF. CDR3 DNA sequence: TGTGCCAGCAGTTGGAGACAGGGTAATACCGGGGAGCTGTTTTTT.

This rearrangement joins TRBV4-2 to TRBJ2-5, with D uncertain. This CDR3 contains 13 residues. Germline V gene lookup returns CDR1 LGHNA and CDR2 YNFKEQ. V lost 2 bases and J lost 5, with 9 bases in between. CDR3 region: CASSQKIGETQYF. CDR3 nucleotides: TGTGCCAGCAGCCAAAAAATCGGGGAGACCCAGTACTTC.

The rearrangement links TRBV7-9 to TRBJ1-5, with D possibly being TRBD1 (5 bases). The length of the CDR3 is 13 residues. V gave up 5 bases and J gave up 6 bases, with 11 bases separating them. Germline loops: CDR1 SEHNR, CDR2 FQNEAQ (reference sequence). CDR3 nucleotides: TGTGCCAGCAGCCAGGGTGATAGTCAGCCCCAGCATTTT. This gives the protein CASSQGDSQPQHF. Full variable domain (rest looked up from reference TRBV7-9 and TRBJ1-5): DTGVSQNPRHKITKRGQNVTFRCDPISEHNRLYWYRQTLGQGPEFLTYFQNEAQLEKSRLLSDRFSAERPKGSFSTLEIQRTEQGDSAMYLCASSQGDSQPQHFGDGTRLSIL.

The table lists this clone with a count of one. The V and J genes are TRBV29-1 and TRBJ2-1; 9 bases agree with TRBD2. Germline CDR1 SQVTM, CDR2 ANQGSEA. The CDR3 runs 16 residues. Losses at the gene ends were 0 bases for V and 1 base for J; bases not matched to a gene: 4. CDR3 amino acids: CSVEERGGRSYNEQFF. Written as DNA, the CDR3 is TGCAGCGTTGAAGAGCGGGGGGGCAGGTCCTACAATGAGCAGTTCTTC.

There are a few counts of this clone. V gene TRBV9 combines with J gene TRBJ1-1; 8 positions match TRBD1. This CDR3 has 15 amino acids. Germline values: CDR1 SGDLS, CDR2 YYNGEE. Trimming at V came to 0 bases and at J to 1 base, leaving 2 bases not matched to a gene. The CDR3 loop is CASSVVQGANTEAFF. CDR3 coding DNA: TGTGCCAGCAGCGTAGTGCAGGGGGCGAACACTGAAGCTTTCTTT.

The V and J genes are TRBV6-5 and TRBJ2-5; 7 bases map to TRBD2. Per germline, CDR1 MNHEY and CDR2 SVGAGI. J gave up 2 bases and V 5 bases, and 8 bases lay outside the gene matches. The CDR3 covers 15 residues. The CDR3 loop is CASSGMGGGQETQYF. As DNA, the CDR3 is TGTGCCAGCAGTGGTATGGGGGGAGGGCAAGAGACCCAGTACTTC.

Notes on this clone: Compared with germline, one end of the junction differs, possibly owing to a read error. The V and J genes are TRBV9 and TRBJ1-1; 7 nucleotides line up with TRBD1. Germline loops: CDR1 SGDLS, CDR2 YYNGEE. This CDR3 is built from 13 residues. CDR3 in amino acids: CASSAQGNPEAFF. CDR3 DNA: TGTGCCAGCAGCGCACAGGGGAACCCTGAAGCTTTCTTT.

This clone was seen once. The chain combines TRBV11-2 with TRBJ1-6; 10 nucleotides agree with TRBD1. The length of the CDR3 is 17 residues. V gave up 0 bases and J gave up 9 bases; unmatched junction bases: 8. CDR1 SGHAT and CDR2 FQNNGV come from the germline V gene. The CDR3: CASSLDLGGQGRSPLHF. CDR3 coding DNA: TGTGCCAGCAGCTTAGATCTGGGGGGACAGGGGCGTTCACCCCTCCACTTT.

The chain carries TRBV13 and TRBJ1-4, with a possible D match to TRBD1 (5 bases). This CDR3 comprises 17 residues. Germline CDR1 PRHDT, CDR2 FYEKMQ (reference sequence). V lost 5 bases, J lost 0 bases, and 16 bases lay in between. CDR3 sequence: CASSVATEIATNEKLFF. The CDR3 coding sequence is TGTGCCAGCAGCGTTGCGACAGAAATCGCAACTAATGAAAAACTGTTTTTT.

The V and J genes are TRBV28 and TRBJ2-1; 11 bases agree with TRBD2. Germline V lookup: CDR1 MDHEN, CDR2 SYDVKM. The CDR3 contains 14 residues. The V and J ends lost 8 bases and 7 bases, in that order; junction bases with no gene match: 7. In nucleotides, the CDR3 is TGTGCCAGCGGTAGCGGGGGGGCTGCAAATGAGCAGTTCTTC. This sequence encodes CASGSGGAANEQFF.

J is TRBJ1-2 and V is TRBV19, with unresolved D. CDR1 is LNHDA and CDR2 is SQIVND in the germline V gene (reference sequence). The CDR3 covers 14 residues. Trimming shortened V by 9 bases and J by 2 bases, and 16 bases separated the two germline ends. The CDR3 nucleotides are TGTGCCAGCTCCCGCCCTCAGTCGAACTATGGCTACACCTTC. It yields the protein CASSRPQSNYGYTF.